These 25 T cell receptor beta chains share one sample of origin, sequenced in a study of shared clonotypes between healthy human individuals. Here immunoSEQ multiplex PCR was the method, and the copy in TCRdb shows in-frame clones only, minus some. The table records a few million clones, 93% of them present only once. CD45RO negativity and positive selection for CCR7 defined naive CD8 cells, a population that excluded terminally differentiated effector memory CD45RA+ cells. Sequencing was carried out using naive CD8+ T cells from PBMCs. These TCRs come from a young man in good health. Some clones in this sample may be carry-over from other donors' samples.

On this clone itself: The sample contains more than one DNA sequence encoding this CDR3. This sequence joins TRBV5-1 and TRBJ2-7; TRBD1 matches 12 bases. Germline assignment: CDR1 SGHRS and CDR2 YFSETQ. Trimming at V came to 3 bases and at J to 3 bases, leaving 4 bases not matched to a gene. The CDR3 sequence is 15 residues long. CDR3 region: CASSWGQGAGYEQYF. Here the CDR3 DNA reads TGCGCCAGCAGCTGGGGACAGGGGGCCGGCTACGAGCAGTACTTC.

This chain connects TRBV11-2 to TRBJ1-1; D remains ambiguous. Looked up from germline, CDR1 is SGHAT and CDR2 is FQNNGV. CDR3 length equals 14 residues. Deletions cut 0 bases from V and 1 base from J, with 6 bases between. CDR3: CASSLEAENTEAFF. The CDR3 region has the DNA TGTGCCAGCAGCTTAGAAGCAGAGAACACTGAAGCTTTCTTT.

The rearrangement joins TRBV12-5 to TRBJ2-3; TRBD2 agrees at 9 bases. V lost 2 bases to trimming and J lost 15 bases; unmatched junction nucleotides: 9. This CDR3 is built from 13 residues. CDR1 is LGHNT and CDR2 is FRNRAP in the germline V gene. The CDR3 region is CASGLYSREGLYF. CDR3 coding DNA: TGTGCTAGTGGTTTGTATTCGCGGGAGGGCTTATATTTT.

DNA for the CDR3: TGCGCCAGCAGCCAAGTTGCGCGAGCGGGAGGGCCGTATGAGCAGTTCTTC. Protein: CASSQVARAGGPYEQFF. The rearrangement joins TRBV4-1 to TRBJ2-1, with 10 bases lining up with TRBD2. The CDR3 covers 17 residues. Germline V CDR1 and CDR2: MGHRA, YSYEKL. With V trimmed by 1 base and J by 8 bases, 11 bases remained unmatched.

This chain connects TRBV5-1 to TRBJ2-3; D ambiguous. Germline values: CDR1 SGHRS, CDR2 YFSETQ. The germline V and J ends were trimmed by 2 bases and 1 base, with 11 bases remaining between them. This CDR3 is built from 15 residues. Here the CDR3 reads CASSLDSVGTDTQYF. For the CDR3, the DNA is TGCGCCAGCAGCTTAGATAGTGTAGGCACAGATACGCAGTATTTT.

This sequence joins TRBV11-2 and TRBJ1-2; 7 bases map to TRBD1. The germline V gene encodes CDR1 SGHAT and CDR2 FQNNGV. V lost 5 bases and J lost 2; bases outside the gene matches: 11. CDR3 length: 16 residues. CDR3 region: CASSPLRPGQNYGYTF. The CDR3 DNA is TGTGCCAGCAGCCCCCTAAGACCGGGACAGAACTATGGCTACACCTTC.

The sample holds one count of this clone. The CDR3 loop is CASSRESGQGVGGYTF. The CDR3 DNA follows: TGTGCCAGCAGCAGGGAGTCGGGACAGGGAGTCGGTGGCTACACCTTC. The chain has TRBV5-4 and TRBJ1-2, with TRBD1 identical over 9 bases. The V and J ends lost 4 bases and 7 bases, in that order; junction bases with no gene match: 14. Germline V lookup: CDR1 SGHNT, CDR2 YYREEE (reference sequence). The CDR3 runs to 16 residues.

This clone was detected once. The chain carries TRBV27 and TRBJ2-7; possibly TRBD2 for D (5 bases). The CDR3 loop spans 16 amino acids. In germline, CDR1 is MNHEY, CDR2 SMNVEV (reference sequence). Between the trimmed V and J ends, which lost 3 bases and 5 bases, there was a span of 20 bases. The CDR3, as DNA: TGTGCCAGCAGTTTCTCATCCGGGGTGGTTTGGAACGAGCAGTACTTC. Translated, it gives CASSFSSGVVWNEQYF.

This chain uses TRBV27 with TRBJ2-7; TRBD2 matches 10 bases. Unmatched junction bases numbered 9, after V lost 8 bases and J lost 5 bases. CDR3 size: 14 residues. The germline V gene has CDR1 MNHEY and CDR2 SMNVEV (reference sequence). CDR3 sequence: CASCQAGGLDEQYF. CDR3 in DNA: TGTGCCAGCTGTCAAGCGGGAGGGCTCGACGAGCAGTACTTC.

This chain connects TRBV7-9 to TRBJ2-5; the match to TRBD1 covers 10 bases. V dropped 5 bases and J dropped 3; count of bases not matched to a gene: 3. CDR3 length equals 14 residues. Germline loops: CDR1 SEHNR, CDR2 FQNEAQ (reference sequence). The CDR3 region has the DNA TGTGCCAGCAGCGTAGGACAGGGGGAAGAGACCCAGTACTTC. Its protein is CASSVGQGEETQYF.

The rearrangement links TRBV5-4 to TRBJ1-3, with 7 positions matching TRBD1. The CDR3 is made up of 17 amino acids. Per the germline V gene, CDR1 is SGHNT and CDR2 is YYREEE (reference sequence). J was trimmed by 1 base and V by 4 bases; bases with no gene match: 11. The CDR3 DNA is TGTGCCAGCAGCAAATCGACAGGGCTTCGTTCTGGAAACACCATATATTTT. This sequence encodes CASSKSTGLRSGNTIYF.

The chain uses TRBV9 and TRBJ2-5; a possible D gene is TRBD2 (6 bases). Germline loops: CDR1 SGDLS, CDR2 YYNGEE. V was clipped by 0 bases and J by 5 bases, with 17 bases between them. The CDR3 totals 16 residues. CDR3 sequence: CASSVATGGAGETQYF. DNA of the CDR3: TGTGCCAGCAGCGTAGCTACCGGAGGGGCCGGGGAGACCCAGTACTTC. The entire variable domain, with the rest obtained from reference TRBV9 and TRBJ2-5, is as follows: DSGVTQTPKHLITATGQRVTLRCSPRSGDLSVYWYQQSLDQGLQFLIQYYNGEERAKGNILERFSAQQFPDLHSELNLSSLELGDSALYFCASSVATGGAGETQYFGPGTRLLVL.

This clone was picked up one time. The chain has TRBV19 and TRBJ1-2; D is uncertain. With 9 bases removed from V and 1 base from J, the gap between germline ends came to 15 bases. The CDR3 covers 14 residues. Germline lookup yields CDR1 LNHDA and CDR2 SQIVND (reference sequence). The CDR3 sequence is CASVPRTYNYGYTF. DNA for the CDR3: TGTGCCAGCGTCCCCCGGACGTATAACTATGGCTACACCTTC.

This sequence joins TRBV28 and TRBJ2-7; D is tentatively TRBD1 or TRBD2 (5 bases each). Germline-derived CDR1 and CDR2 are MDHEN and SYDVKM. The CDR3 length is 14 residues. V was trimmed by 6 bases and J by 0 bases, leaving 12 bases between them. CDR3 residues: CASRMAGASYEQYF. In DNA form, the CDR3 reads TGTGCCAGCAGAATGGCCGGGGCCTCCTACGAGCAGTACTTC. Based on the CDR3 plus reference TRBV28 and TRBJ2-7, the full variable domain is DVKVTQSSRYLVKRTGEKVFLECVQDMDHENMFWYRQDPGLGLRLIYFSYDVKMKEKGDIPEGYSVSREKKERFSLILESASTNQTSMYLCASRMAGASYEQYFGPGTRLTVT.

The chain employs TRBV2 and TRBJ2-1, with 13 bases matching TRBD2. With V trimmed by 6 bases and J by 2 bases, 4 bases remained unmatched. Germline lookup yields CDR1 SNHLY and CDR2 FYNNEI. This CDR3 region has 16 residues. CDR3 nucleotide sequence: TGTGCCAGCAGAGGGACTAGCGGGAAAGCCTACAATGAGCAGTTCTTC. Its translation: CASRGTSGKAYNEQFF.

The chain links TRBV21-1 to TRBJ2-7; the table's D call, TRBD2, has no DNA check behind it. TRBV21-1 is termed a pseudogene. This CDR3 is built from 18 residues. In DNA, the CDR3 is TGTGCCAGCAGCAAAGCCCAGGGGGGACTAGCGGGACACTACGAGCAGTACTTC. Protein: CASSKAQGGLAGHYEQYF.

This chain connects TRBV28 to TRBJ1-5; 7 bases line up with TRBD1. Germline V gene data show CDR1 as MDHEN and CDR2 as SYDVKM. After removal of 5 bases from V and 0 bases from J, the junction contained 13 bases not matched to a gene. This CDR3 region has 18 residues. DNA for the CDR3: TGTGCCAGCAGTGGGGACAGTTCTTCGCAGTATAGCAATCAGCCCCAGCATTTT. Its protein product is CASSGDSSSQYSNQPQHF.

This CDR3 is CAIRITGSIGSTEAFF. The CDR3 DNA is TGTGCCATCAGGATTACAGGGTCGATCGGTTCCACTGAAGCTTTCTTT. The chain joins TRBV10-3 to TRBJ1-1; maybe TRBD1 (6 bases). V lost 6 bases and J lost 4, with 21 bases in between. The CDR3 totals 16 residues. Germline values: CDR1 ENHRY, CDR2 SYGVKD.

V is TRBV7-9 and J is TRBJ1-2, with D possibly TRBD1 on 5 matching bases. Deletions cut 3 bases from V and 7 bases from J, with 12 bases between. Germline V gene lookup returns CDR1 SEHNR and CDR2 FQNEAQ (reference sequence). The CDR3 has 13 residues. The CDR3 sequence: CASSLGQVRGYTF. The CDR3 DNA sequence: TGTGCCAGCAGCTTGGGGCAGGTTCGTGGCTACACCTTC. Full variable domain (outside the CDR3, taken from reference TRBV7-9 and TRBJ1-2): DTGVSQNPRHKITKRGQNVTFRCDPISEHNRLYWYRQTLGQGPEFLTYFQNEAQLEKSRLLSDRFSAERPKGSFSTLEIQRTEQGDSAMYLCASSLGQVRGYTFGSGTRLTVV.

This clone has a single count. The chain carries TRBV23-1 and TRBJ1-5; 8 nucleotides agree with TRBD1. TRBV23-1 is given ORF status, its function remaining uncertain. CDR3 length: 10 amino acids. V was pared by 7 bases and J by 15 bases, with 5 bases of the junction left unmatched. As DNA, the CDR3 is TGCGCCAGCAATGGACAGGGTGGGCATTTT. It yields the protein CASNGQGGHF.

V gene TRBV28 combines with J gene TRBJ2-5, with D possibly being TRBD1 or TRBD2 (5 bases each). The CDR3 length is 14 residues. Per the germline V gene, CDR1 is MDHEN and CDR2 is SYDVKM. Trimming took 5 bases from V and 3 from J, leaving 13 bases between them. The CDR3 nucleotides read TGTGCCAGCAGTACTCCGGGGCTGGAAGAGACCCAGTACTTC. Protein sequence: CASSTPGLEETQYF.

The chain has TRBV7-9 and TRBJ2-7; D may be TRBD2 (5 bases). The CDR3 runs 11 residues. Germline-derived CDR1 and CDR2 are SEHNR and FQNEAQ (reference sequence). V lost 8 bases, J lost 4 bases, and 9 bases lay in between. The CDR3 coding sequence is TGTGCCAGCCGGGAAGGGTACGAGCAGTACTTC. It is translated as CASREGYEQYF. The full variable domain, rest sourced from reference TRBV7-9 and TRBJ2-7, is DTGVSQNPRHKITKRGQNVTFRCDPISEHNRLYWYRQTLGQGPEFLTYFQNEAQLEKSRLLSDRFSAERPKGSFSTLEIQRTEQGDSAMYLCASREGYEQYFGPGTRLTVT.

This chain connects TRBV10-1 to TRBJ2-7; D is tentatively TRBD1 or TRBD2 (5 bases each). The V end was cut by 5 bases, the J end by 4 bases, with 12 bases between. CDR1 and CDR2 (germline): WNHNN, SYGVQD (reference sequence). This CDR3 comprises 13 residues. The DNA of the CDR3 is TGCGCCAGCAGTTGGGGCAGGGAGTACGAGCAGTACTTC. This gives the protein CASSWGREYEQYF.

The chain recombines TRBV6-5 with TRBJ2-2, with a tentative D call TRBD1 (5 bases). This CDR3 is built from 15 residues. The germline V gene has CDR1 MNHEY and CDR2 SVGAGI. Trimming took 2 bases from V and 0 from J, leaving 7 bases between them. The CDR3 DNA follows: TGTGCCAGCAGTTACGGCAGGGCGAACACCGGGGAGCTGTTTTTT. Its protein is CASSYGRANTGELFF.

This sequence joins TRBV30 and TRBJ2-3, with D possibly TRBD1 on 6 matching bases. V dropped 0 bases and J dropped 4 bases, with 14 bases sitting between them. The CDR3 loop spans 15 amino acids. CDR1 GTSNPN and CDR2 SVGIG come from the germline V gene (reference sequence). CDR3 coding DNA: TGTGCCTGGAGTGTGGTACAGGGAGTATCAGATACGCAGTATTTT. Translated, it gives CAWSVVQGVSDTQYF.